A single sample gave rise to the 2 T cell receptor beta chains below, sequenced in a study of shared clonotypes between healthy human individuals. Assay: immunoSEQ multiplex PCR; the TCRdb copy retains only in-frame clones and omits some. Of millions of clones detected, roughly 94% appear once; the ten largest clones hold roughly 0.13%. The specimen was naive CD4+ T cells sorted from blood. The subset denotes: CD45RA+ positively selected. The receptors originated from a man younger than 30 in good health.

Details on this clone: Within the sample, other DNA sequences also encode this same CDR3. This chain links TRBV28 with TRBJ1-5, with 8 bases aligning to TRBD1. Germline-derived CDR1 and CDR2 are MDHEN and SYDVKM. This CDR3 is 15 amino acids long. With 5 bases clipped from V and 3 bases from J, the junction kept 6 bases outside the gene matches. This CDR3 reads CASSRDRGNNQPQHF. In DNA form, the CDR3 reads TGTGCCAGCAGTCGTGACAGGGGCAACAATCAGCCCCAGCATTTT.

This chain links TRBV19 with TRBJ1-1, with a possible D match to TRBD1 (5 bases). The CDR3 covers 15 residues. Per germline, CDR1 LNHDA and CDR2 SQIVND (reference sequence). Trimming left V 2 bases short and J 0 bases short, with 10 bases between. CDR3: CASSIIGGMNTEAFF. CDR3 bases: TGTGCCAGTAGTATAATCGGGGGAATGAACACTGAAGCTTTCTTT.